This T cell receptor beta chain was sequenced in a study of T-cell reconstitution after alpha-beta-depleted transplantation in children. Preparation of the TCRbeta library used unique molecular identifiers. TCRdb re-analysed the PCR reads in MiXCR, keeping a single row per CDR3 protein. The repertoire consists of around 500,000 distinct CDR3 sequences, with around 12% occurring once and the leading ten covering about 5%. The CDR3 is 18 residues long. Germline CDR1 MNHEY, CDR2 SMNVEV (reference sequence). After removal of 4 bases from V and 1 base from J, the junction contained 10 bases not matched to a gene.

The TCR sequence derives from a human donor who donated a stem cell graft to a child with combined immunodeficiency. Sequences were derived from PBMCs from the stem cell graft donor, sampled from the stem cell graft. The chain is built from TRBV27 and TRBJ2-1, with TRBD2 matching 10 bases. The CDR3 DNA reads TGTGCCAGCAGTTCAGGACTAGCGGACCTGTATTCCTACAATGAGCAGTTCTTC. It encodes CASSSGLADLYSYNEQFF.